This T cell receptor beta chain was observed in a study of blood T cell repertoires in COVID-19. Study details: Both acute and convalescent COVID-19 samples were obtained from the United States, Italy and Spain. T cells, B-cell-depleted T cells, or PBMCs provided the cDNA or gDNA that served as material.

Seattle patients were enrolled during active infection and followed longitudinally. This CDR3 is built from 13 residues. V was pared by 4 bases and J by 8 bases, with 7 bases of the junction left unmatched. Germline CDR1 reads MNHEY; CDR2 reads SVGAGI. Original methodology: Reference gene primer amplification gave nucleated cell count estimates. Some clones are missing from TCRdb's copy, which holds only in-frame ones; the method was immunoSEQ multiplex PCR. D and trimming were read from the DNA, whereas the V and J calls and clone size are those reported in that table. The profile covers some 240,000 clones, with 81% appearing a single time and approximately 7.5% taken by the ten largest.

This receptor was taken from a woman older than 75 with COVID-19, enrolled during active disease. The J gene is TRBJ1-2, the V gene TRBV6-5, with 7 bases that match TRBD1. The sequenced material came from peripheral blood. The CDR3, as DNA: TGTGCCAGCAGTTTCGACAGGGTCGGAGGCTACACCTTC. Translating it yields CASSFDRVGGYTF.